Shown below are 18 T cell receptor beta chains from a single sample sequenced in a study of cytomegalovirus exposure and HLA in healthy donors (dated by TCRdb to about 2017). Receptor libraries were prepared by the immunoSEQ multiplex PCR assay. The multiplex PCR relied on a mix of 60 forward primers for TCR Vbeta segments and 13 reverse primers for TCR Jbeta segments. TCRdb retrieved this table from immuneACCESS and kept in-frame rearrangements only. Not all clones are present; in checked studies, unresolved V genes account for under half, and no reason is known for the remainder. The sample table contains about 160,000 clones; only one count was recorded for approximately 88% of them. The ten largest clones take up approximately 1.3% of the sample. Sequences were obtained from PBMCs. All receptors derive from a boy between 2 and 10 years old in good health and CMV-seronegative.

J is TRBJ2-2 and V is TRBV11-2, with unresolved D. V dropped 3 bases and J dropped 0 bases, with 20 bases sitting between them. Germline V gene lookup returns CDR1 SGHAT and CDR2 FQNNGV. This CDR3 region has 19 residues. In nucleotides, the CDR3 is TGTGCCAGCAGCTTGGATTATTCACCTATAGCCTCGAACACCGGGGAGCTGTTTTTT. This encodes CASSLDYSPIASNTGELFF.

This clone was recorded once. The rearrangement uses TRBV9 and TRBJ2-3; weak D call: TRBD1 (5 bases). V lost 4 bases and J lost 3, with 15 bases in between. The CDR3 contains 15 residues. CDR1 and CDR2 from the germline V gene are SGDLS and YYNGEE. The CDR3 is CASSFGPSGTDTQYF. CDR3 bases: TGTGCCAGCAGCTTCGGACCATCAGGGACAGATACGCAGTATTTT.

V and J are TRBV4-3 and TRBJ1-2; D perhaps matches TRBD1 (6 bases). The CDR3 contains 13 residues. CDR1 is LGHNA and CDR2 is YSLEER in the germline V gene. Trimming left V 0 bases short and J 6 bases short, with 8 bases between. CDR3 nucleotide sequence: TGCGCCAGCAGCCAAGAACAGGGCAATGGCTACACCTTC. Translating gives CASSQEQGNGYTF.

The J gene is TRBJ1-1, the V gene TRBV5-8, with D maybe TRBD1 (6 bases). CDR1 and CDR2 from the germline V gene are SGHTS and YDEGEE. Trimming removed 0 bases at V and 7 bases at J, with 16 bases between. This CDR3 spans 15 amino acids. The CDR3 loop reads CASSLVRGGIGEAFF. The CDR3 nucleotides are TGTGCCAGCAGCTTGGTCAGGGGTGGAATTGGTGAAGCTTTCTTT.

V and J are TRBV29-1 and TRBJ1-1, with D perhaps TRBD1 (5 bases). V was cut by 3 bases and J by 6 bases, with 14 bases left in between. The CDR3 sequence is 13 residues long. Germline V gene sequence: CDR1 SQVTM, CDR2 ANQGSEA. CDR3 bases: TGCAGCGTTGAGAGGAAGGGGCTCGCTGAAGCTTTCTTT. Amino acids: CSVERKGLAEAFF.

With respect to this clone: Compared with germline, one end of the junction differs, possibly owing to a read error. This chain links TRBV2 with TRBJ2-1, with D unclear. CDR1 is SNHLY, CDR2 FYNNEI, per germline. The CDR3 loop spans 12 amino acids. CDR3 nucleotide sequence: TGTGTCAGCAGTCTCTTAGCCGCTGAGCAGTTCTTC. It encodes CVSSLLAAEQFF. The whole variable domain, filled in from reference TRBV2 and TRBJ2-1, reads EPEVTQTPSHQVTQMGQEVILRCVPISNHLYFYWYRQILGQKVEFLVSFYNNEISEKSEIFDDQFSVERPDGSNFTLKIRSTKLEDSAMYFCVSSLLAAEQFFGPGTRLTVL.

This clone turned up a few times. The chain couples TRBV6-6 to TRBJ1-2; possibly TRBD1 for D (5 bases). Trimming left V 7 bases short and J 10 bases short, with 16 bases between. The CDR3 totals 12 residues. CDR1 and CDR2 (germline): MNHNY, SVGAGI (reference sequence). For the CDR3, the DNA is TGTGCCAGCACCTGGGGGGGAGCCTCCTACACCTTC. This encodes CASTWGGASYTF.

V and J are TRBV29-1 and TRBJ2-1; 7 bases fit TRBD1. This CDR3 has 15 amino acids. V gave up 1 base and J gave up 4 bases; unmatched junction bases: 7. Germline V CDR1 and CDR2: SQVTM, ANQGSEA. The CDR3 here is CSVEGGTDLYNEQFF. The CDR3 DNA sequence: TGCAGCGTTGAAGGTGGGACAGATTTATACAATGAGCAGTTCTTC.

The chain links TRBV27 to TRBJ1-2, with a possible D match to TRBD1 (5 bases). The CDR3 runs to 13 residues. Trimming cost V 2 bases and J 8 bases, with 12 bases left between them. The germline CDR1 and CDR2 sequences are MNHEY and SMNVEV (reference sequence). The CDR3 DNA follows: TGTGCCAGCAGTTTAGGGGGGGGTATGGGCTACACCTTC. Residues: CASSLGGGMGYTF.

Points on this clone: This specimen includes other DNA sequences encoding the same CDR3. The J gene is TRBJ2-7, the V gene TRBV7-2; TRBD2 matches at 7 bases. CDR3 size: 14 residues. V trimming: 3 bases; J trimming: 2 bases; junction bases outside the gene matches: 4. The germline V gene has CDR1 SGHTA and CDR2 FQGNSA. The CDR3 DNA reads TGTGCCAGCAGCTTGCGGGGGTCAGCCTACGAGCAGTACTTC. Its translation is CASSLRGSAYEQYF.

The chain links TRBV6-1 to TRBJ2-6, with no clear D. V lost 4 bases and J 0 bases, leaving 7 bases between the germline ends. The germline CDR1 and CDR2 sequences are MNHNS and SASEGT. The CDR3 sequence is 15 residues long. This CDR3 is CASSVGHSGANVLTF. The CDR3 region has the DNA TGTGCCAGCAGTGTGGGCCACTCTGGGGCCAACGTCCTGACTTTC.

The rearrangement links TRBV11-2 to TRBJ1-2; no definite D call. Trimming took off 0 bases at V and 4 bases at J, with 9 bases between the two ends. The germline V gene has CDR1 SGHAT and CDR2 FQNNGV. CDR3 length: 14 amino acids. As DNA, the CDR3 is TGTGCCAGCAGCTTAGAAAGGGCGGGCTATGGCTACACCTTC. This sequence encodes CASSLERAGYGYTF.

With regard to this clone: Compared with germline, one end of the junction differs, possibly owing to a read error. J is TRBJ2-7 and V is TRBV7-7, with D perhaps TRBD2 (6 bases). Per the germline V gene, CDR1 is SSHAT and CDR2 is FNYEAQ (reference sequence). The CDR3 has 13 amino acids. The CDR3 is CASSSEGSYEQYF. The CDR3 bases are TGTGCTAGCAGCTCGGAGGGTTCCTACGAGCAGTACTTC.

This clone appeared a single time. The chain employs TRBV6-1 and TRBJ2-7; 7 bases agree with TRBD1. The CDR3 has 14 residues. J lost 0 bases, V lost 7 bases, and 6 bases had no gene match. From germline, CDR1 is MNHNS and CDR2 SASEGT. The CDR3 loop is CASTWAGGSYEQYF. The CDR3 nucleotides read TGTGCCAGCACCTGGGCAGGGGGCTCCTACGAGCAGTACTTC.

The chain combines TRBV5-1 with TRBJ1-6; D gene ambiguous. Trimming left V 0 bases short and J 7 bases short, with 14 bases between. The CDR3 has 16 residues. Germline CDR1 and CDR2: SGHRS and YFSETQ. CDR3 nucleotides: TGCGCCAGCAGCTTGGTGGTGCTGGGCAGCAATTCACCCCTCCACTTT. This sequence encodes CASSLVVLGSNSPLHF.

The V call is TRBV5-1, the J call TRBJ1-5; TRBD1 matches at 8 bases. This CDR3 comprises 15 residues. J lost 3 bases, V lost 0 bases, and 2 bases had no gene match. Germline-derived CDR1 and CDR2 are SGHRS and YFSETQ. CDR3 in amino acids: CASSLGTGYNQPQHF. The CDR3, as DNA: TGCGCCAGCAGCTTGGGGACAGGGTACAATCAGCCCCAGCATTTT.

The chain links TRBV7-2 to TRBJ1-1; 9 bases are shared with TRBD1. V was pared by 0 bases and J by 4 bases, with 6 bases of the junction left unmatched. This CDR3 is built from 16 residues. Germline V CDR1 and CDR2: SGHTA, FQGNSA. CDR3 DNA: TGTGCCAGCAGCTTAGCTCTGGACAGGGGTACCACTGAAGCTTTCTTT. The encoded protein is CASSLALDRGTTEAFF.

The chain uses TRBV18 and TRBJ1-4; a possible D gene is TRBD1 (5 bases). Germline values: CDR1 KGHSH, CDR2 LQKENI. CDR3 size: 15 residues. V was cut by 0 bases and J by 5 bases, with 10 bases left in between. This CDR3 reads CASSPPWQGNEKLFF. Written as DNA, the CDR3 is TGTGCCAGCTCACCACCGTGGCAGGGAAATGAAAAACTGTTTTTT.